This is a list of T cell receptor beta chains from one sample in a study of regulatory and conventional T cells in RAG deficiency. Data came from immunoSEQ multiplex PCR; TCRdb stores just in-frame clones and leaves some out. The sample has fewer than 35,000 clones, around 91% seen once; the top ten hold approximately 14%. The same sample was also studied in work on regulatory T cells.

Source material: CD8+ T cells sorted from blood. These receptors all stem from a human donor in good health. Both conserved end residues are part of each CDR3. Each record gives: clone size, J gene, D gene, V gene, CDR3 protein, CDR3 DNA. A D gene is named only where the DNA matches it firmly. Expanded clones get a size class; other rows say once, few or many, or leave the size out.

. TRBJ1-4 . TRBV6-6 CASIRGVNEKLFF TGTGCCAGCATCCGGGGTGTTAATGAAAAACTGTTTTTT
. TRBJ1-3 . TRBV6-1 CASISDPSGNTIYF TGTGCCAGCATATCGGACCCCTCTGGAAACACCATATATTTT
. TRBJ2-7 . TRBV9 CASSEEDSYGVYF TGTGCCAGCAGCGAGGAGGACTCCTACGGGGTTTACTTC
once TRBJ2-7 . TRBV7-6 CASSLDPIYEQYF TGTGCCAGCAGCTTAGATCCAATCTACGAGCAGTACTTC
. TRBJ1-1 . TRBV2 CASSEFGVREAFF TGTGCCAGCAGTGAGTTCGGGGTTCGGGAAGCTTTCTTT
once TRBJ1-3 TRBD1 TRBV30 CAWSVRLRGDRNTIYF TGTGCCTGGAGTGTACGTCTCAGGGGGGACCGGAACACCATATATTTT
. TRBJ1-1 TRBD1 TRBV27 CASSPGTGHTEAFF TGTGCCAGCAGCCCCGGGACAGGGCATACTGAAGCTTTCTTT
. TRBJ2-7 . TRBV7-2 CASSFAYEQYF TGTGCCAGCAGCTTTGCCTACGAGCAGTACTTC
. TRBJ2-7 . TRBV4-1 CASSQVRGYEQYF TGCGCCAGCAGCCAAGTTCGGGGTTACGAGCAGTACTTC
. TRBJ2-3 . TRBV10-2 CASKASTDTQYF TGCGCCAGCAAGGCAAGCACAGATACGCAGTATTTT
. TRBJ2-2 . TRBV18 CASTGNTGELFF TGTGCCAGCACCGGTAACACCGGGGAGCTGTTTTTT
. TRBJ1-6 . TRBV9 CASSVSGTQKNSPLHF TGTGCCAGCAGCGTTTCCGGGACACAAAAGAATTCACCCCTCCACTTT
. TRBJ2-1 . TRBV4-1 CASRGLDELNEQFF TGCGCCAGCAGGGGGCTTGATGAACTTAATGAGCAGTTCTTC
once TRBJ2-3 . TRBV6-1 CASNRGLSTDTQYF TGTGCCAGTAACCGTGGGCTAAGCACAGATACGCAGTATTTT
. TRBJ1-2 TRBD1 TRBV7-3 CASSRDRVRGYTF TGTGCCTCCTCACGGGACAGGGTGCGTGGCTACACCTTC
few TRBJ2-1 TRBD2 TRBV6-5 CASKIAGGSDEQFF TGTGCCAGTAAAATAGCGGGGGGGTCCGATGAGCAGTTCTTC
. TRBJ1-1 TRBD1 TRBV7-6 CASSYGQGLDTEAFF TGTGCCAGCAGCTATGGACAGGGTCTGGACACTGAAGCTTTCTTT
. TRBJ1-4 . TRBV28 CASSSPGEPIVEKLFF TGTGCCAGCAGTTCCCCCGGGGAGCCTATTGTTGAAAAACTGTTTTTT
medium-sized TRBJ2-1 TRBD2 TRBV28 CASTNLQSTSDYNEQFF TGTGCCAGCACCAACCTTCAGTCGACTAGCGACTACAATGAGCAGTTCTTC
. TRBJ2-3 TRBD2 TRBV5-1 CASSREGTDTQYF TGCGCCAGCAGCCGGGAGGGCACAGATACGCAGTATTTT
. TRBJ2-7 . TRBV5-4 CASSLAVPDTEQYF TGTGCCAGCAGCTTGGCGGTCCCGGATACCGAGCAGTACTTC
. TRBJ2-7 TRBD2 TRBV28 CASKAGAYEQYF TGTGCCAGCAAGGCGGGAGCCTACGAGCAGTACTTC
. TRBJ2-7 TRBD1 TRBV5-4 CASGTGENYEQYF TGTGCCAGCGGGACAGGGGAAAACTACGAGCAGTACTTC
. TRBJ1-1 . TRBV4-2 CASSGPGINTEAFF TGTGCCAGCAGCGGCCCAGGGATCAACACTGAAGCTTTCTTT
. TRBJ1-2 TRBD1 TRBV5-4 CASSQTGGHGYTF TGTGCCAGCAGCCAGACAGGGGGCCATGGCTACACCTTC
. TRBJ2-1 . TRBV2 CASSVQGSYNEQFF TGTGCCAGCAGTGTACAGGGCTCCTACAATGAGCAGTTCTTC
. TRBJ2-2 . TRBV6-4 CASSDSSGNTGELFF TGTGCCAGCAGTGACTCTAGCGGGAACACCGGGGAGCTGTTTTTT
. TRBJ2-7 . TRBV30 CAWRGVEEQYF TGTGCCTGGAGGGGGGTTGAAGAGCAGTACTTC
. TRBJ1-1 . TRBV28 CASRYGLTMNTEAFF TGTGCCAGCAGGTATGGACTGACGATGAACACTGAAGCTTTCTTT
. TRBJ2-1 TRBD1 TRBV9 CASSSTLGTGPYNEQFF TGTGCCAGCAGCTCGACCCTCGGGACAGGGCCTTACAATGAGCAGTTCTTC
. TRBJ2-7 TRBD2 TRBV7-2 CASSLVAGHYEQYF TGTGCCAGCAGCTTAGTAGCGGGGCACTACGAGCAGTACTTC
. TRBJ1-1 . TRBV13 CASSLESTEAFF TGTGCCAGCAGCTTAGAGTCCACTGAAGCTTTCTTT
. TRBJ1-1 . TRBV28 CASTRGGASPMNTEAFF TGTGCCAGCACCCGAGGGGGGGCCTCCCCGATGAACACTGAAGCTTTCTTT
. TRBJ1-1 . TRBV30 CAWMAGEAFF TGTGCCTGGATGGCGGGGGAAGCTTTCTTT
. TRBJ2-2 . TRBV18 CASSSDVTGELFF TGTGCCAGCTCATCGGACGTCACCGGGGAGCTGTTTTTT
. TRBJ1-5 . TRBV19 CASSIGFRGSNQPQHF TGTGCCAGTAGTATTGGGTTTAGGGGCTCCAATCAGCCCCAGCATTTT
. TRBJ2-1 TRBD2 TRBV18 CASSPPPRLAGGEIEFF TGTGCCAGCTCACCACCGCCTCGTCTAGCGGGTGGGGAGATTGAGTTCTTC
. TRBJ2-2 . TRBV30 CAWSDRPTGELFF TGTGCCTGGAGTGACAGACCCACCGGGGAGCTGTTTTTT
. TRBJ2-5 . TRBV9 CASSVGDYQETQYF TGTGCCAGCAGCGTAGGTGACTATCAAGAGACCCAGTACTTC
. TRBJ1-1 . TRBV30 CAWRGGGTEAFF TGTGCCTGGAGGGGCGGTGGGACGGAAGCTTTCTTT
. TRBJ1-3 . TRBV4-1 CASSPRAILRPSSGNTIYF TGCGCCAGCAGCCCCCGGGCCATCCTGAGACCGAGCTCTGGAAACACCATATATTTT
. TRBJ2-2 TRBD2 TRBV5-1 CASSLIAGANTGELFF TGCGCCAGCAGCTTAATAGCGGGAGCGAACACCGGGGAGCTGTTTTTT
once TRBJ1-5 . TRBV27 CASSFRWGDNQPQHF TGTGCCAGCAGTTTCCGTTGGGGGGACAATCAGCCCCAGCATTTT
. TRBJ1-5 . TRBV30 CAWSVSGAGQPQHF TGTGCCTGGAGTGTTAGCGGGGCTGGTCAGCCCCAGCATTTT
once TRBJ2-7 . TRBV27 CASSLTPPSSYEQYF TGTGCCAGCAGTTTAACCCCTCCGAGCTCCTACGAGCAGTACTTC
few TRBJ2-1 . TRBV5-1 CASSLDWSSYNEQFF TGCGCCAGCAGCTTGGACTGGAGCTCCTACAATGAGCAGTTCTTC
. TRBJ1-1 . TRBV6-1 CASSLGTPTEAFF TGTGCCAGCAGCCTAGGGACACCCACTGAAGCTTTCTTT